The 17 T cell receptor beta chains below come from one sample, sequenced in a study of CD8+ T cells in alopecia areata. Extraction of RNA preceded its reverse transcription into cDNA, which served as the sequencing template. Generated by immunoSEQ multiplex PCR, the TCRdb table keeps only in-frame clones and is missing some. In the table there are about 140,000 clones, around 62% of which are singletons. The sequenced sample consisted of CD8+ T cells sorted from blood. Receptors originate from a human donor in good health.

The chain links TRBV29-1 to TRBJ2-1; perhaps TRBD1 as D (5 bases). CDR3 length: 14 residues. Trimming took 8 bases from V and 2 from J, leaving 16 bases between them. CDR1 and CDR2 (germline): SQVTM, ANQGSEA. The CDR3 sequence is CSIRSGLPYNEQFF. The CDR3 nucleotides are TGCAGCATACGGTCAGGGCTTCCCTACAATGAGCAGTTCTTC.

This chain connects TRBV29-1 to TRBJ2-7; 7 bases line up with TRBD1. V was pared by 0 bases and J by 1 base, with 6 bases of the junction left unmatched. The CDR3 is made up of 15 amino acids. CDR1 and CDR2 (germline): SQVTM, ANQGSEA. The DNA of the CDR3 is TGCAGCGTTGAAGATCTGACAGGGTCATCCTACGAGCAGTACTTC. Its translation is CSVEDLTGSSYEQYF.

CDR3 coding DNA: TGCGCCAGCAGCCAAGTTCCGGGAACTGGAAACACCATATATTTT. It encodes CASSQVPGTGNTIYF. The V gene is TRBV4-1, the J gene TRBJ1-3; D gene ambiguous. The V gene's germline CDR1 is MGHRA and CDR2 YSYEKL. The CDR3 totals 15 residues. Between the trimmed V and J ends, which lost 1 base and 2 bases, there was a span of 9 bases.

V is TRBV27 and J is TRBJ1-1; possibly TRBD1 for D (6 bases). Germline values: CDR1 MNHEY, CDR2 SMNVEV (reference sequence). V lost 8 bases and J lost 8, with 18 bases in between. The CDR3 totals 13 residues. CDR3 coding DNA: TGTGCCAGCGCTCCGACGGCAGGGGAGGAAGCTTTCTTT. Translation gives CASAPTAGEEAFF.

The chain links TRBV5-6 to TRBJ2-7; either TRBD1 or TRBD2 may supply D (5 bases each). Trimming left V 4 bases short and J 5 bases short, with 16 bases between. The CDR3 extends over 14 amino acids. Germline CDR1 is SGHDT and CDR2 is YYEEEE. The CDR3 nucleotides read TGTGCCAGCAGCCCCGGTGGGGGTAGAGACGAGCAGTACTTC. Protein: CASSPGGGRDEQYF.

This chain connects TRBV28 to TRBJ2-1; TRBD2 matches at 10 bases. With V trimmed by 5 bases and J by 4 bases, 14 bases remained unmatched. The CDR3 is made up of 18 amino acids. Germline-derived CDR1 and CDR2 are MDHEN and SYDVKM. CDR3 nucleotide sequence: TGTGCCAGCAGTCCCACCTCGATACTAGCGGGATGGTACAATGAGCAGTTCTTC. Amino acid sequence: CASSPTSILAGWYNEQFF.

This clone occurred once. DNA of the CDR3: TGTGCCAGCAGTTCGACCCTAAGCTCCTACAATGAGCAGTTCTTC. It translates to CASSSTLSSYNEQFF. The chain recombines TRBV6-5 with TRBJ2-1; D gene uncertain. The V end was cut by 4 bases, the J end by 0 bases, with 10 bases between. The germline V gene encodes CDR1 MNHEY and CDR2 SVGAGI. This CDR3 has 15 amino acids.

The V and J genes are TRBV29-1 and TRBJ1-2, with TRBD1 identical over 7 bases. Germline CDR1 is SQVTM and CDR2 is ANQGSEA. The CDR3 loop spans 15 amino acids. With 8 bases clipped from V and 4 bases from J, the junction kept 16 bases outside the gene matches. The CDR3 sequence: CSFDTPGTGAYGYTF. In DNA form, the CDR3 reads TGCAGCTTCGACACCCCAGGAACAGGGGCCTATGGCTACACCTTC.

The chain carries TRBV5-1 and TRBJ2-3; D is unresolved. The CDR3 totals 15 residues. Germline-derived CDR1 and CDR2 are SGHRS and YFSETQ. Deletions cut 2 bases from V and 1 base from J, with 11 bases between. The CDR3 reads CASSFRGRGTDTQYF. The CDR3 nucleotides read TGCGCCAGCAGCTTTCGTGGACGAGGCACAGATACGCAGTATTTT.

The chain has TRBV9 and TRBJ2-5; D might be TRBD2 (6 bases). The germline CDR1 and CDR2 sequences are SGDLS and YYNGEE. The CDR3 runs 15 residues. Trimming stripped 1 base from V and 4 bases from J, with 14 bases between. As DNA, the CDR3 is TGTGCCAGCAGCGTATACGGGGGAGTGATAGAGACCCAGTACTTC. Its protein is CASSVYGGVIETQYF.

V is TRBV27 and J is TRBJ1-2; D may be TRBD1 (5 bases). Trimming cost V 5 bases and J 4 bases, with 14 bases left between them. The CDR3 spans 14 residues. Germline V gene sequence: CDR1 MNHEY, CDR2 SMNVEV (reference sequence). The CDR3 is CASSPATGSYGYTF. The CDR3 DNA reads as TGTGCCAGCAGTCCTGCTACAGGTTCCTATGGCTACACCTTC.

The chain is built from TRBV28 and TRBJ1-5; D gene uncertain. This CDR3 contains 12 residues. The V gene lost 3 bases and the J gene lost 6 bases, with 6 bases spanning the gap. Germline values: CDR1 MDHEN, CDR2 SYDVKM. Here the CDR3 DNA reads TGTGCCAGCAGTTTTGGGTCTCAGCCCCAGCATTTT. It codes for CASSFGSQPQHF.

This clone has just one count. The chain's CDR3 is CASSVRLADTTDTQYF. CDR3 bases: TGTGCCAGCAGCGTCAGGCTAGCGGACACCACAGATACGCAGTATTTT. The chain is built from TRBV9 and TRBJ2-3, with 7 bases matching TRBD2. The V segment lost 2 bases and the J segment 2 bases; nucleotides outside the gene matches: 8. CDR3 length: 16 amino acids. Germline CDR1 SGDLS, CDR2 YYNGEE.

This clone was recorded a few times. This chain links TRBV5-1 with TRBJ2-1; D not resolved. The CDR3 is 13 amino acids. The ends were cut back, 0 bases at V and 7 bases at J, with 8 bases in the middle. Germline V lookup: CDR1 SGHRS, CDR2 YFSETQ. The CDR3 spells CASSLESWNEQFF. The DNA for the CDR3 is TGCGCCAGCAGCTTGGAGTCCTGGAATGAGCAGTTCTTC.

This clone was recorded once. This chain connects TRBV5-6 to TRBJ2-5, with D tentatively TRBD1 (5 bases). Trimming stripped 2 bases from V and 1 base from J, with 9 bases between. Germline CDR1 reads SGHDT; CDR2 reads YYEEEE. The CDR3 extends over 14 amino acids. CDR3 nucleotide sequence: TGTGCCAGCAGCTTAGACAGATTCCAAGAGACCCAGTACTTC. It specifies CASSLDRFQETQYF.

The rearrangement joins TRBV6-5 to TRBJ2-7; D possibly corresponds to TRBD2 (6 bases). The CDR3 runs to 15 residues. V shed 5 bases and J shed 2 bases, with 16 bases lying between them. The germline gives CDR1 MNHEY, CDR2 SVGAGI. The CDR3 loop reads CASSNPGATPYEQYF. DNA for the CDR3: TGTGCCAGCAGTAATCCGGGAGCCACGCCCTACGAGCAGTACTTC.

The chain employs TRBV19 and TRBJ1-1; D is unclear. The CDR3 length is 15 residues. The germline CDR1 and CDR2 sequences are LNHDA and SQIVND (reference sequence). V lost 3 bases, J lost 0 bases, and 11 bases lay in between. CDR3 in amino acids: CASSIPAGVNTEAFF. The CDR3 DNA sequence: TGTGCCAGTAGTATCCCGGCCGGGGTGAACACTGAAGCTTTCTTT.